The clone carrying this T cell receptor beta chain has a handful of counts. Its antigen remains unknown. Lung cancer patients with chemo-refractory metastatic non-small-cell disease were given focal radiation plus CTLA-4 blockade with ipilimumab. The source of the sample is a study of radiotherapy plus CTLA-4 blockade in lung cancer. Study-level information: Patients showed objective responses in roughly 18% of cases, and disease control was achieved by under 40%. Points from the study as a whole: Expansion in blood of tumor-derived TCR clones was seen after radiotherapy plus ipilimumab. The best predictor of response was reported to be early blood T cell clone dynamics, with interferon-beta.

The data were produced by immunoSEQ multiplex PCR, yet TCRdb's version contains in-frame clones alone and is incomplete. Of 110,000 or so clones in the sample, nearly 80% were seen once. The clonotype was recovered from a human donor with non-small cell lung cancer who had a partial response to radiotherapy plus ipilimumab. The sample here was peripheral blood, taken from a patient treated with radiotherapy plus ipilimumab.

CDR3 in amino acids: CASSSVDRGSEKLFF. CDR3 DNA: TGTGCCAGCAGCTCCGTGGACAGGGGGAGTGAAAAACTGTTTTTT. The V and J genes are TRBV7-9 and TRBJ1-4, with 10 bases lining up with TRBD1. V shed 4 bases and J 7 bases; nucleotides not matched to a gene: 6. There are 15 residues in the CDR3. Per germline, CDR1 SEHNR and CDR2 FQNEAQ (reference sequence).